A selection of T cell receptor beta chains follows, all from one sample in a study of cytomegalovirus exposure and HLA in healthy donors. Method: immunoSEQ multiplex PCR; TCRdb's copy keeps in-frame clones and lacks some. Among some 200,000 clones listed, roughly four fifths were seen once. Input material: PBMCs. These receptors all stem from a woman under 30 in good health and CMV-seronegative. CDR3s leave out the opening cysteine and the closing phenylalanine or tryptophan. Fields, in order: J gene, V gene, CDR3 protein.

TRBJ1-6,TRBV19,ASREGTNNSPLH
TRBJ2-5,TRBV7-8,ASSLVALRTGTRPSQY
TRBJ2-3,TRBV30,AWRPAGAGTDTQY
TRBJ2-7,TRBV5-1,ASSLYTGQGSEQY
TRBJ1-1,TRBV5-5,ASSILTGNTEAF
TRBJ1-6,TRBV11-2,ASSWAPLESPLH
TRBJ2-7,TRBV6-1,ASSSLIHEQY
TRBJ2-2,TRBV27,ASSPGHGTGELF
TRBJ1-2,TRBV12-5,ASGLVRSPDRGLPGGYT
TRBJ2-5,TRBV5-8,ASSSQAETQY
TRBJ2-7,TRBV2,ASSVLAGYEQY
TRBJ2-7,TRBV18,ASSPPGQGSYEQY
TRBJ1-4,TRBV6-6,ATTQGFGEKLF
TRBJ2-2,TRBV28,ASSSLAVLNTGELF
TRBJ2-1,TRBV7-9,ASSFPTAVSEQF
TRBJ1-1,TRBV5-6,ASSLVMAPEAF
TRBJ2-2,TRBV6-5,ASSYVGGLNTGELF
TRBJ2-7,TRBV28,ASSAATGVRYEQY
TRBJ2-3,TRBV11-2,ASSRGGADTQY
TRBJ2-1,TRBV18,ASSLRGDNEQF
TRBJ1-6,TRBV14,ASSPTGGPRTSPLH
TRBJ1-3,TRBV15,ATSRSGGSSSGNTIY
TRBJ1-1,TRBV18,ASSHAGVSSEAF
TRBJ2-2,TRBV4-2,ASSQSLAGRGGELF
TRBJ1-4,TRBV10-1,ASTDGGTNEKLF
TRBJ1-2,TRBV7-8,ASSLASDRGSYGYT
TRBJ1-4,TRBV28,ASSLLGTGYEKLF
TRBJ1-6,TRBV5-6,ASSSTYVTGSPLH
TRBJ1-2,TRBV6-5,ASSYSQWASYGYT
TRBJ1-2,TRBV29-1,SVQNGGGYT
TRBJ2-1,TRBV5-6,ASRGESEGNEQF
TRBJ2-2,TRBV7-9,ASSRASGRSPANTGELF
TRBJ1-2,TRBV18,ASSQDRASDYGYT
TRBJ2-7,TRBV7-9,ASSPSGGPSDEQY
TRBJ2-2,TRBV5-1,ASSSGLAGRKINTGELF
TRBJ2-2,TRBV27,ASSFGGNTGELF
TRBJ2-7,TRBV10-3,AISGGLAGASSYEQY
TRBJ1-5,TRBV28,ASSWQRQPQH
TRBJ2-7,TRBV19,ASSIDVAGQSYEQY
TRBJ2-7,TRBV19,ASSPRDRGYHEQY
TRBJ2-3,TRBV7-2,ASSLGTSLSTDTQY
TRBJ1-5,TRBV9,ASSAGGGMVNQPQH
TRBJ1-1,TRBV7-6,ASSLGNRLGQGEAF
TRBJ2-1,TRBV5-1,ASRAGVNEQF